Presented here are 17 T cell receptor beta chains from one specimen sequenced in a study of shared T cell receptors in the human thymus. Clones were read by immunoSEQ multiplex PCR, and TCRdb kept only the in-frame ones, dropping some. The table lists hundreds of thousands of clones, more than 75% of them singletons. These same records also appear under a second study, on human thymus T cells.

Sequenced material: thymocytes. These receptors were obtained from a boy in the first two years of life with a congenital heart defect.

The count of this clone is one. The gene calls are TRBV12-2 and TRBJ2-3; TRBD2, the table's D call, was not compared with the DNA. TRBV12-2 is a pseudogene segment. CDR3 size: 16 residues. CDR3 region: CASRLGLAGNTDTQYF. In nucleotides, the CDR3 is TGTGCAAGTCGCCTTGGACTAGCGGGAAACACAGATACGCAGTATTTT.

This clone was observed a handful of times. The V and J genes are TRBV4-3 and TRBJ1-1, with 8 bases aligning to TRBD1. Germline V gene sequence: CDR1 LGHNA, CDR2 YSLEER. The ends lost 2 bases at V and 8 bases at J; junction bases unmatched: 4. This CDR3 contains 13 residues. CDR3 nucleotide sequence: TGCGCCAGCAGCCAATCCGACAGGGGAGAAGCTTTCTTT. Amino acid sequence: CASSQSDRGEAFF.

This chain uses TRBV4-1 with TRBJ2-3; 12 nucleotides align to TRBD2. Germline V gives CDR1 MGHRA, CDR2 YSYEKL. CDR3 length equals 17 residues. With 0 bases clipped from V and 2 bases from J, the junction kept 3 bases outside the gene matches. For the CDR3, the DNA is TGCGCCAGCAGCCAAGAACTAGCGGGGGGCCACACAGATACGCAGTATTTT. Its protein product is CASSQELAGGHTDTQYF.

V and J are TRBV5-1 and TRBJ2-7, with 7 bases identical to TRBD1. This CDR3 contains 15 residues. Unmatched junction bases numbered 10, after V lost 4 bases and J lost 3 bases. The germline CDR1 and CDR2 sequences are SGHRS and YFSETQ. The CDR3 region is CASSPTVQGFYEQYF. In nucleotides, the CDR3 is TGCGCCAGCAGCCCAACGGTACAGGGGTTCTACGAGCAGTACTTC.

DNA of the CDR3: TGCGCCAGCAGGGTCCAGGGTAGCGGGAGGACCTACAATGAGCAGTTCTTC. Translating it yields CASRVQGSGRTYNEQFF. The chain recombines TRBV5-1 with TRBJ2-1, with 10 nucleotides matching TRBD2. Germline assignment: CDR1 SGHRS and CDR2 YFSETQ. The CDR3 totals 17 residues. V lost 5 bases to trimming and J lost 2 bases; unmatched junction nucleotides: 10.

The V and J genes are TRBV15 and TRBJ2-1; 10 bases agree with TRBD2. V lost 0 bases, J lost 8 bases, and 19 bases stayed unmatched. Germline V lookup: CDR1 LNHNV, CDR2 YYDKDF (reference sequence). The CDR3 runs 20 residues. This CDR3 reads CATSRDCAPSGRGALDEQFF. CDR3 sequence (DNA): TGTGCCACCAGCAGAGATTGCGCCCCAAGCGGGAGGGGGGCCTTGGATGAGCAGTTCTTC.

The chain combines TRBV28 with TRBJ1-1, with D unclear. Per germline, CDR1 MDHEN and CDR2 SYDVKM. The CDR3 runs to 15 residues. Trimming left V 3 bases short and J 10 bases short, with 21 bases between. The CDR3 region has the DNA TGTGCCAGCAGTTTTCGACAAGACCTTTATGGAGGAGCTTTCTTT. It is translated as CASSFRQDLYGGAFF.

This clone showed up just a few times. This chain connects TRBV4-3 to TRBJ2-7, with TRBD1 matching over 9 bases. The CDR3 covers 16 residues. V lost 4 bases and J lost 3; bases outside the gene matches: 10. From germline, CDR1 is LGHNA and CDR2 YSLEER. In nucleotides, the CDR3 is TGCGCCAGCAGCCTAGACCGGGACAGGGAGAACTACGAGCAGTACTTC. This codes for CASSLDRDRENYEQYF.

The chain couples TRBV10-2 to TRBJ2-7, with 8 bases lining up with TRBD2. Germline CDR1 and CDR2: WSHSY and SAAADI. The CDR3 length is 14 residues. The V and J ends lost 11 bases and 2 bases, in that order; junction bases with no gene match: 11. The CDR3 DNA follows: TGCGCCGTACGACCGGGACTAGAGGCCTACGAGCAGTACTTC. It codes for CAVRPGLEAYEQYF.

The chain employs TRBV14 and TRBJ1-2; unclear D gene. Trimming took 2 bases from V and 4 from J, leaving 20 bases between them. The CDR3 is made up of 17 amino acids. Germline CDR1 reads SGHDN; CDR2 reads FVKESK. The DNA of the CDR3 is TGTGCCAGCAGCCAAAATTCCCAGAGGGTTCGGGTCTATGGCTACACCTTC. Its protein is CASSQNSQRVRVYGYTF. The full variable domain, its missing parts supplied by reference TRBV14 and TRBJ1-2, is EAGVTQFPSHSVIEKGQTVTLRCDPISGHDNLYWYRRVMGKEIKFLLHFVKESKQDESGMPNNRFLAERTGGTYSTLKVQPAELEDSGVYFCASSQNSQRVRVYGYTFGSGTRLTVV.

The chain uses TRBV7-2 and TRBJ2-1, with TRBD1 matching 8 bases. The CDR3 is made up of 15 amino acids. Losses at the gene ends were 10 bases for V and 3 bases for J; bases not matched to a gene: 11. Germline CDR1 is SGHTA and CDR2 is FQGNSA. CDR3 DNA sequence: TGTGCCACTCCGATCTCAGGGGGCGTCTACAATGAGCAGTTCTTC. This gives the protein CATPISGGVYNEQFF. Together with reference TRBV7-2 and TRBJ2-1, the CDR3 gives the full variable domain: GAGVSQSPSNKVTEKGKDVELRCDPISGHTALYWYRQSLGQGLEFLIYFQGNSAPDKSGLPSDRFSAERTGGSVSTLTIQRTQQEDSAVYLCATPISGGVYNEQFFGPGTRLTVL.

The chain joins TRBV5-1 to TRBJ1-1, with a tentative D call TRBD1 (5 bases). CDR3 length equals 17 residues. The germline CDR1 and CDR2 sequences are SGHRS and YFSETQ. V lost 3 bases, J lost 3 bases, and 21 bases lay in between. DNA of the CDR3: TGCGCCAGCAGCTCTACCCCAGGGCCAGCAATGTACACTGAAGCTTTCTTT. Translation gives CASSSTPGPAMYTEAFF. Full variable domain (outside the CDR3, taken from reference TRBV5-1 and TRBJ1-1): KAGVTQTPRYLIKTRGQQVTLSCSPISGHRSVSWYQQTPGQGLQFLFEYFSETQRNKGNFPGRFSGRQFSNSRSEMNVSTLELGDSALYLCASSSTPGPAMYTEAFFGQGTRLTVV.

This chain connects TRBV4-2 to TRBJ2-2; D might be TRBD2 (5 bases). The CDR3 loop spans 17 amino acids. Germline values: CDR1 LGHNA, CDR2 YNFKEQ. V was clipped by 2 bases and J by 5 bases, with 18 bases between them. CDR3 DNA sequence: TGTGCCAGCAGCCAACCCCGGGTTGGAGGTTTTACCGGGGAGCTGTTTTTT. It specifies CASSQPRVGGFTGELFF.

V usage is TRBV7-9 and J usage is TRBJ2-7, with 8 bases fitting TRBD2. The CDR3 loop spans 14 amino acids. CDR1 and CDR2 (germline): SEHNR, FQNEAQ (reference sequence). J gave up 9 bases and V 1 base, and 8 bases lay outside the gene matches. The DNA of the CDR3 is TGTGCCAGCAGCTTAGGGACTAGCCCACCCGGGCAGTACTTC. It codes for CASSLGTSPPGQYF. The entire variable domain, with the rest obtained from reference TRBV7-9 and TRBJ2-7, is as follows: DTGVSQNPRHKITKRGQNVTFRCDPISEHNRLYWYRQTLGQGPEFLTYFQNEAQLEKSRLLSDRFSAERPKGSFSTLEIQRTEQGDSAMYLCASSLGTSPPGQYFGPGTRLTVT.

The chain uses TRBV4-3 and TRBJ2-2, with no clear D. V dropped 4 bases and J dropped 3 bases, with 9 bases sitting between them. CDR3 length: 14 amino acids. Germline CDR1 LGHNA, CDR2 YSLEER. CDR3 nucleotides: TGCGCCAGCAGCCCCCTCCCAGACACCGGGGAGCTGTTTTTT. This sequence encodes CASSPLPDTGELFF.

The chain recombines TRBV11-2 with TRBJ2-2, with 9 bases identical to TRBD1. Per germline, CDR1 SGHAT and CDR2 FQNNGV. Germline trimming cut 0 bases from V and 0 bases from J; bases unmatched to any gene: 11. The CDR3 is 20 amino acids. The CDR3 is CASSLESGGQGLSNTGELFF. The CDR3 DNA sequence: TGTGCCAGCAGCTTAGAGTCTGGGGGACAGGGATTATCGAACACCGGGGAGCTGTTTTTT.

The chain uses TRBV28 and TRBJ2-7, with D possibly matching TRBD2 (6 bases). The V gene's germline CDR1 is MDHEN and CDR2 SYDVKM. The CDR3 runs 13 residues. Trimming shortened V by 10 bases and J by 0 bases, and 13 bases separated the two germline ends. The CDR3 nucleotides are TGTGCCACGAGTGGAGCGGGCTCCTACGAGCAGTACTTC. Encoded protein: CATSGAGSYEQYF.